The entry below describes one T cell receptor beta chain. Its cognate antigen has yet to be identified. The sample holds no much larger clone one base away, and base qualities are not on file. Other DNA sequences in this specimen translate into the identical CDR3. Using the deep immunoSEQ assay, multiplex PCR amplified TCR CDR3 regions from genomic DNA. Extracted genomic DNA from each cell subset was spread evenly across all wells of several immunoSEQ 96-well plates, with each plate serving as a replicate. For sorted subsets, about 200 ng genomic DNA, equal to tens of thousands of T cell genomes, was loaded into each replicate PCR. Purified libraries were quantified with a Qubit 3.0 fluorometer, sized on a Bioanalyzer 2100, and re-quantified with the KAPA Library Quantification kit. Every immunoSEQ 96-well plate was sequenced on a dedicated single-read 150-cycle Illumina NextSeq 550 flow cell. In the source study's methods: The immunoSEQ output contained only junctional sequences without quality scores, so filtering could not match that applied to full-length reads. Sequences were annotated with PyIR, a Python wrapper for IgBLAST v1.9, and V/J genes and CDR3 were assigned using IMGT germline references. Reads were filtered out if the reads had weak V/J assignments (E-value above 1e-6), no CDR3, stop codons, out-of-frame junctions, or ambiguous translated residues. V3J clonotypes were defined as sequences sharing an identical inferred V gene, J gene, and CDR3 amino acid sequence. To compute the percentage overlap between repertoires, the number of shared unique clonotypes was divided by the size of the smaller repertoire. Repertoire richness was assessed with RTK rarefaction, the Chao1 estimator, and Recon v2.1 estimates of unobserved clonotypes. For all TCRbeta clonotypes obtained by the gDNA method from a few donors, generation probabilities were computed with OLGA. TCRdb holds this immuneACCESS table with in-frame rearrangements only. Some clones are missing; in checked studies, unresolved V genes explain under half, and the rest has no known cause. V and J calls and clone size are as listed in that table; D and trimming were resolved from the DNA. The sample table shows about 2.4 million clones, and 93% are seen once. The ten largest clones represent about 0.39% of the sample.

This entry belongs to a study of shared clonotypes between healthy human individuals (dated by TCRdb to the early 2020s). Looking at the study overall: Two women and a few men aged 18 to 49 years were included in the cohort. Between about 0.85 and 10 billion PBMCs per donor were obtained by leukapheresis. To estimate repertoire size and how much clonotype sharing occurs between individuals, the study deeply sequenced the blood TCR repertoires of 5 or 6 healthy adults. To increase sequencing depth and limit assay-specific biases, different laboratories used diverse techniques to prepare libraries and sequence TCR repertoires. For each donor, three plates each were used for CD4 naive and CD4 memory, two plates were used for CD8 naive, and one plate was used for CD8 memory. Study-wide findings and limitations: The small number of donors limited the genetic and exposure-history diversity represented. Incomplete sequencing was indicated by rarefaction of sorted-subset datasets, despite the large sequencing depth. Pairwise subsampling indicated that sequencing depth was expected to affect the degree of clonotype sharing among donors. Larger estimated clonotype richness was generally found for naive subsets than for memory subsets. Compared with non-shared clonotypes, clonotypes shared by all four sorted-subset donors had higher generation probabilities. Roughly 5% of naive CD4, more than 3% of naive CD8, 2.3% of memory CD4, and about 0.4% of memory CD8 clonotypes were shared across several donors. Only blood was sampled, and tissue TCR repertoires likely differ from those in blood.

The donors were healthy, HIV-negative adults who had no recently reported acute infections or vaccinations. All donors were Caucasian adults living in Nashville, Tennessee, USA. CD4+ T cells were enriched through magnetic negative selection, after which naive cells were positively selected on CD45RA and the remaining negative fraction served as the memory subset. Blood was collected by leukapheresis, and PBMCs were isolated by Ficoll-Histopaque density gradient centrifugation and then cryopreserved in liquid nitrogen vapor phase. Analytical flow cytometry was used to check the purity and quantity of each magnetically sorted T cell population. Genomic DNA was isolated from each sorted fraction and quantified by UV absorbance on a Nanodrop 2000c. Via the germline V gene, CDR1 is SGHTA and CDR2 FQGTGA. V lost 6 bases and J lost 6 bases, and the count of bases not matched to a germline gene is 5. The CDR3 has 13 amino acids, counting the end cysteine and phenylalanine. Just CDR3 DNA is preserved here, 39 bases in frame from base 1.

The chain is encoded by TRBV7-3 joined to TRBJ2-7; 10 central bases correspond to TRBD2. This clonotype originated in a man aged 18-30 years in good health. Some clones in this sample may be carry-over from other donors' samples. Material: naive CD4+ T cells from PBMCs. This specimen's cell subset or site label, per the study, means: CD45RA+ positively selected. Read as DNA, the sequence is TGTGCCAGCAGTTTTCAGCGGGAGGGCGAGCAGTACTTC. It specifies CASSFQREGEQYF.